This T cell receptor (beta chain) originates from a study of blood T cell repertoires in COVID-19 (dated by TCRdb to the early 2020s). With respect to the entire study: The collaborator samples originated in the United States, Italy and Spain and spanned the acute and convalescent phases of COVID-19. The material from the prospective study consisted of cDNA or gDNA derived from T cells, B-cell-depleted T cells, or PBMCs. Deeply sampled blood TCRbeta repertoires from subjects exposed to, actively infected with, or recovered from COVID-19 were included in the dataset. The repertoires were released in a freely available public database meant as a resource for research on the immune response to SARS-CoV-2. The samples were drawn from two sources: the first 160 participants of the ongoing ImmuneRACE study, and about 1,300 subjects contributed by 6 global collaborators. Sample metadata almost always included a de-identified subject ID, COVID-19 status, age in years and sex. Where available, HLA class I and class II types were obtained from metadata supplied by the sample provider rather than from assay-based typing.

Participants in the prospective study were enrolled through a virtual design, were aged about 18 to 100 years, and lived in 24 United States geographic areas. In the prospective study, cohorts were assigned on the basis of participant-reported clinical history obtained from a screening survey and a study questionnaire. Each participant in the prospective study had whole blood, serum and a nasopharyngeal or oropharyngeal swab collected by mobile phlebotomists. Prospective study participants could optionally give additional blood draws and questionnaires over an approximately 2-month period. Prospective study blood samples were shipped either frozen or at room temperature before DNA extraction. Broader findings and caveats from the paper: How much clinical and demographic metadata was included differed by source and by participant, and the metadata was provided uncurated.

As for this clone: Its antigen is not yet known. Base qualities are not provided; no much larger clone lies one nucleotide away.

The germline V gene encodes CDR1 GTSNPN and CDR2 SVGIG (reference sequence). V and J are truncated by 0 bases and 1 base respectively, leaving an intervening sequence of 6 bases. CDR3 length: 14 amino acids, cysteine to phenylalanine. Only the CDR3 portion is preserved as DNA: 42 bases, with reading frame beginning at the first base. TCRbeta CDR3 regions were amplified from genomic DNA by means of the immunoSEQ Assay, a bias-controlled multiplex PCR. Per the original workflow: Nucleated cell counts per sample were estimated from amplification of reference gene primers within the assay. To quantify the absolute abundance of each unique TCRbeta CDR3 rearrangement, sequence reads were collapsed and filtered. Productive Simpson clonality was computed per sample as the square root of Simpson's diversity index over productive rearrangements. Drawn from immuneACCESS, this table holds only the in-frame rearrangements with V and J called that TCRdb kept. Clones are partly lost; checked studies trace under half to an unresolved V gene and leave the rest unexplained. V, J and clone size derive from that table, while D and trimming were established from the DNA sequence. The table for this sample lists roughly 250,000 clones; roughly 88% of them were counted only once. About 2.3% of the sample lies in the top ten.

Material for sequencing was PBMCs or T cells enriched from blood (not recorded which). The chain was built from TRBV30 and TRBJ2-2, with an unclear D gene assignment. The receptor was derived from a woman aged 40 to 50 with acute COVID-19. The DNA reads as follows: TGTGCCTGGAGTGTCCGTCTGAACACCGGGGAGCTGTTTTTT. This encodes CAWSVRLNTGELFF.